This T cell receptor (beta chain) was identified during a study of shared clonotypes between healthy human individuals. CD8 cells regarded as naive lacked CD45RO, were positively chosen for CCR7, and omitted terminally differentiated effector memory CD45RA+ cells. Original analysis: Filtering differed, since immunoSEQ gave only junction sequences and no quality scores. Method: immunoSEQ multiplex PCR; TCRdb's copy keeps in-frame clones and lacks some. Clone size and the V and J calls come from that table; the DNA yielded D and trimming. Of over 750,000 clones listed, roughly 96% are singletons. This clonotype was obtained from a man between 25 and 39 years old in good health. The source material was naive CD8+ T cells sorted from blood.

This CDR3 reads CASSPAGSSYNEQFF. CDR3 nucleotide sequence: TGTGCCAGCAGCCCGGCCGGGAGTTCCTACAATGAGCAGTTCTTC. The V gene is TRBV7-6, the J gene TRBJ2-1, with D possibly TRBD2 on 6 matching bases. The CDR3 runs to 15 residues. Trimming removed 5 bases from V and 1 base from J, with 12 bases in between. From germline, CDR1 is SGHVS and CDR2 FNYEAQ.